The 15 T cell receptor beta chains presented below share a single source sample, sequenced in a study of T-cell memory formation after mild COVID-19. MiXCR was run by TCRdb on the 5' RACE reads, yielding one entry per CDR3 protein. Among some 150,000 distinct CDR3 sequences listed, less than 20% were seen once. The sequencing sample was made of PBMCs or a T cell subset sorted from them (not recorded which). These TCRs come from an adult woman who had mild COVID-19 (a few samples of this study predate the infection). Cell type and time point are not known.

In this sample, this clonotype turned up a few times. A read error may account for a junction end that differs from germline. The gene calls are TRBV7-7 and TRBJ2-5, with TRBD1 as a possible D gene (6 bases). Per the germline V gene, CDR1 is SSHAT and CDR2 is FNYEAQ (reference sequence). CDR3 length: 14 residues. The CDR3 DNA sequence: TGTGCTAGCAGCCCAAGGGACACTCAAGAGACCCAGTACTTC. Its translation is CASSPRDTQETQYF.

In the case of this clonotype: One end of the junction is discordant with germline, which a read error may explain. This sequence joins TRBV20-1 and TRBJ1-4; D gene ambiguous. CDR3 size: 15 residues. Germline V CDR1 and CDR2: DFQATT, SNEGSKA (reference sequence). This CDR3 is CSASGSLVGNEKLFF. The CDR3 nucleotides read TGCAGCGCTAGCGGTTCCTTGGTGGGTAATGAAAAACTGTTTTTT.

This clonotype has more than one count but fewer than ten. The chain employs TRBV23-1 and TRBJ1-2, with a tentative D call TRBD1 (6 bases). TRBV23-1 is filed as an ORF, its function uncertain. The V gene lost 7 bases and the J gene lost 4 bases, with 31 bases spanning the gap. The CDR3 length is 19 residues. The CDR3 here is CASTAVGVEDSFPSYGYTF. In DNA form, the CDR3 reads TGCGCCAGCACCGCGGTGGGCGTCGAGGACAGTTTTCCCAGCTATGGCTACACCTTC.

This chain connects TRBV18 to TRBJ1-4; 9 nucleotides match TRBD1. Losses at the gene ends were 5 bases for V and 6 bases for J; bases not matched to a gene: 4. Germline lookup yields CDR1 KGHSH and CDR2 LQKENI. The CDR3 is made up of 14 amino acids. The CDR3 DNA is TGTGCCAGCTCAACCACAGGGGGCGATGAAAAACTGTTTTTT. It encodes CASSTTGGDEKLFF. The whole variable domain, filled in from reference TRBV18 and TRBJ1-4, reads NAGVMQNPRHLVRRRGQEARLRCSPMKGHSHVYWYRQLPEEGLKFMVYLQKENIIDESGMPKERFSAEFPKEGPSILRIQQVVRGDSAAYFCASSTTGGDEKLFFGSGTQLSVL.

This clonotype was seen more than once but under ten times. V and J are TRBV6-1 and TRBJ2-2, with TRBD1 matching over 11 bases. The CDR3 covers 15 residues. Looked up from germline, CDR1 is MNHNS and CDR2 is SASEGT. V shed 6 bases, J shed 5 bases, and the junction held 5 bases outside the gene matches. For the CDR3, the DNA is TGTGCCAGCAGACCCGGGACAGGGGGGACCGGGGAGCTGTTTTTT. It yields the protein CASRPGTGGTGELFF.

This clonotype was seen many times. The CDR3 DNA is TGTGCCACCAGTGGGGGCAGCTACGAGCAGTACTTC. Its translation is CATSGGSYEQYF. The chain has TRBV24-1 and TRBJ2-7, with a weak D call TRBD1 (5 bases). The germline V gene has CDR1 KGHDR and CDR2 SFDVKD. The CDR3 consists of 12 residues. V lost 5 bases, J lost 3 bases, and 7 bases lay in between.

This clonotype was detected a few times. This chain uses TRBV5-1 with TRBJ2-5, with 7 bases matching TRBD2. CDR1 is SGHRS and CDR2 is YFSETQ in the germline V gene. The CDR3 totals 15 residues. The ends lost 0 bases at V and 4 bases at J; junction bases unmatched: 6. The CDR3 reads CASSLGRGVRETQYF. The CDR3 nucleotides are TGCGCCAGCAGCTTGGGACGGGGGGTGCGAGAGACCCAGTACTTC.

The CDR3 DNA sequence: TGTGCCAGCAGGCACGGGGGGGCGGGAGAGACCCAGTACTTC. It yields the protein CASRHGGAGETQYF. J is TRBJ2-5 and V is TRBV12-3 or TRBV12-4, with 8 bases aligning to TRBD2. The trim removed 6 bases at V and 4 bases at J, leaving 7 bases unmatched. This CDR3 has 14 residues.

CDR3 protein: CSARTSSDTQYF. As DNA, the CDR3 is TGCAGTGCTAGAACTAGCTCAGATACGCAGTATTTT. This chain uses TRBV20-1 with TRBJ2-3, with D perhaps matching TRBD2 (6 bases). Trimming removed 2 bases at V and 4 bases at J, with 7 bases between. Germline V gives CDR1 DFQATT, CDR2 SNEGSKA (reference sequence). The CDR3 extends over 12 amino acids.

This clonotype was detected only a few times. This rearrangement joins TRBV9 to TRBJ1-1, with D uncertain. The CDR3 runs 14 residues. V lost 2 bases, J lost 2 bases, and 10 bases lay in between. Germline-derived CDR1 and CDR2 are SGDLS and YYNGEE. CDR3 nucleotide sequence: TGTGCCAGCAGCGTCGGATCCACTAACACTGAAGCTTTCTTT. It yields the protein CASSVGSTNTEAFF.

The chain links TRBV29-1 to TRBJ1-2; no firm D call. This CDR3 comprises 15 residues. From germline, CDR1 is SQVTM and CDR2 ANQGSEA. V shed 2 bases and J shed 0 bases, with 13 bases lying between them. DNA for the CDR3: TGCAGCGTTGAACTTCGACCGAGAGCTAACTATGGCTACACCTTC. It is translated as CSVELRPRANYGYTF.

The CDR3 reads CSVERVGGRQETQYF. The CDR3 region has the DNA TGCAGCGTTGAGAGAGTGGGGGGGAGGCAAGAGACCCAGTACTTC. This sequence joins TRBV29-1 and TRBJ2-5, with 7 bases aligning to TRBD2. CDR3 size: 15 residues. CDR1 and CDR2 (germline): SQVTM, ANQGSEA. V lost 3 bases to trimming and J lost 2 bases; unmatched junction nucleotides: 9.

This clonotype was seen a few times. This chain uses TRBV20-1 with TRBJ2-3, with 13 bases matching TRBD2. The V gene's germline CDR1 is DFQATT and CDR2 SNEGSKA (reference sequence). Trimming cost V 3 bases and J 14 bases; bases outside gene matches: 8. The length of the CDR3 is 13 residues. CDR3 protein: CSASPTSGRWAYF. The CDR3, as DNA: TGCAGTGCTAGCCCGACTAGCGGGAGGTGGGCGTATTTT.

This clonotype was seen once. The rearrangement uses TRBV20-1 and TRBJ1-5, with 9 bases matching TRBD1. The V segment lost 5 bases and the J segment 5 bases; nucleotides outside the gene matches: 7. Germline loops: CDR1 DFQATT, CDR2 SNEGSKA (reference sequence). The CDR3 spans 14 residues. The CDR3 sequence: CSALDRGRDQPQHF. The CDR3 bases are TGCAGTGCTTTGGACAGGGGTCGGGATCAGCCCCAGCATTTT.

This clonotype was found a few times. In DNA, the CDR3 is TGTGCCTGGAGTGTAGCGGCAGCGAACACCGGGGAGCTGTTTTTT. Translation: CAWSVAAANTGELFF. This sequence joins TRBV30 and TRBJ2-2; TRBD2 might be the D (5 bases). The CDR3 covers 15 residues. Trimming cost V 0 bases and J 0 bases, with 8 bases left between them. Germline CDR1 is GTSNPN and CDR2 is SVGIG (reference sequence).